This TCR beta chain was obtained from a study of blood T cells in healthy people across ages. PCR was performed a second time for roughly 7 to 11 cycles using a sample-barcoded 5' primer and a J-beta primer mix. TCRdb re-derived calls from the 5' RACE reads in MiXCR, one entry per CDR3 protein. This sample has 700,000 to 850,000 distinct CDR3 sequences, with roughly 50% found just once. V trimming: 2 bases; J trimming: 7 bases; junction bases outside the gene matches: 2. CDR1 is GTSNPN, CDR2 SVGIG, per germline (reference sequence). The CDR3 consists of 12 residues. The genes are TRBV30 and TRBJ1-2, with 9 bases matching TRBD1. Sequenced material: blood. The sequence derives from a man older than 75 in good health. This CDR3 is CAWSLQGAGYTF. The CDR3 DNA reads TGTGCCTGGAGTCTACAGGGGGCTGGCTACACCTTC. Supplemented by reference TRBV30 and TRBJ1-2, the full variable domain reads SQTIHQWPATLVQPVGSPLSLECTVEGTSNPNLYWYRQAAGRGLQLLFYSVGIGQISSEVPQNLSASRPQDRQFILSSKKLLLSDSGFYLCAWSLQGAGYTFGSGTRLTVV.